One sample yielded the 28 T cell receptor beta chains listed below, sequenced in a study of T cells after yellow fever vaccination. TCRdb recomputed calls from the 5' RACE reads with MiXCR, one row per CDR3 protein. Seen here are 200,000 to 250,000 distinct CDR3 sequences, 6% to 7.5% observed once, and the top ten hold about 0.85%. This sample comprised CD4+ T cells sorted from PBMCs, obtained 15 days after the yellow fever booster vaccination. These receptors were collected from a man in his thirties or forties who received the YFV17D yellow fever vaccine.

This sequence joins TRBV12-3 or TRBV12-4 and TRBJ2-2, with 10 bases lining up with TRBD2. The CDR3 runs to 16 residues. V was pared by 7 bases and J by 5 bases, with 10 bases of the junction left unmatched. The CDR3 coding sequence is TGTGCCAGCACTTTCAGACTAGCGGGCTTAACCGGGGAGCTGTTTTTT. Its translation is CASTFRLAGLTGELFF.

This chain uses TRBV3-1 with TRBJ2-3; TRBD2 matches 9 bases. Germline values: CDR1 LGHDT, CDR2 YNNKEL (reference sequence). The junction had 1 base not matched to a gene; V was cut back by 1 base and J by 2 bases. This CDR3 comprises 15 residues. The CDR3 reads CASSQGLAATDTQYF. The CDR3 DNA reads TGTGCCAGCAGCCAAGGACTAGCGGCCACAGATACGCAGTATTTT.

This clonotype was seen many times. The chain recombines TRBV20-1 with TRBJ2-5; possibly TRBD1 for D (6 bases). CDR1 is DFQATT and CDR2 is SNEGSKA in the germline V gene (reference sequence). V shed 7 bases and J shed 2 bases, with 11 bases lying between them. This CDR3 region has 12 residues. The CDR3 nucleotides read TGCAGTGTTAGGCAGGGGCAAGAGACCCAGTACTTC. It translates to CSVRQGQETQYF.

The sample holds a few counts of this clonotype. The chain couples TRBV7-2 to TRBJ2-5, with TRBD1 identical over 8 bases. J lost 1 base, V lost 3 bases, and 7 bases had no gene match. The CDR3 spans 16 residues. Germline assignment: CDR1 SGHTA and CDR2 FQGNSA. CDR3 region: CASSFNGQGAQETQYF. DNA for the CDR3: TGTGCCAGCAGCTTTAATGGACAGGGAGCCCAAGAGACCCAGTACTTC. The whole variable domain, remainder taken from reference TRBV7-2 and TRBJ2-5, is GAGVSQSPSNKVTEKGKDVELRCDPISGHTALYWYRQSLGQGLEFLIYFQGNSAPDKSGLPSDRFSAERTGGSVSTLTIQRTQQEDSAVYLCASSFNGQGAQETQYFGPGTRLLVL.

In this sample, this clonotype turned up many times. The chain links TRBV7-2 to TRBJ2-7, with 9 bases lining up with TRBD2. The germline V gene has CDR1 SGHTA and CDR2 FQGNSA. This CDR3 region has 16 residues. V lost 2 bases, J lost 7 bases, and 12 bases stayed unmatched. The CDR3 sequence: CASSLRAPSGTQEQYF. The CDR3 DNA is TGTGCCAGCAGCTTACGAGCGCCTAGCGGGACCCAGGAGCAGTACTTC.

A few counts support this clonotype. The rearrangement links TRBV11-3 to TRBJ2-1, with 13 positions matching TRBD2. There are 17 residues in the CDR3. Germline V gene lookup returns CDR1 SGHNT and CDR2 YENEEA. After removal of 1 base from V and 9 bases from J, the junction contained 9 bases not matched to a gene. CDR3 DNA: TGTGCCAGCAGCTTAGGAGAAGGACTAGCGGGAGTGGGTGAGCAGTTCTTC. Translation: CASSLGEGLAGVGEQFF.

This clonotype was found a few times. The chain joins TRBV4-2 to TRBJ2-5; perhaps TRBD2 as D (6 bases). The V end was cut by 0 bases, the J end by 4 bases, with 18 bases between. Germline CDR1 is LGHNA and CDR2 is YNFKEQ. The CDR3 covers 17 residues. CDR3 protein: CASSQDLNGAGGETQYF. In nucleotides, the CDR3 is TGTGCCAGCAGCCAAGATCTTAACGGAGCGGGTGGAGAGACCCAGTACTTC.

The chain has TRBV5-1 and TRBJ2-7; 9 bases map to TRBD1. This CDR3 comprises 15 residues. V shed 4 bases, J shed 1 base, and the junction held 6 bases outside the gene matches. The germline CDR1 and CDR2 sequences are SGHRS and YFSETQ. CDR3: CASSQQGAGSYEQYF. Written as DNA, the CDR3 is TGCGCCAGCAGCCAACAGGGGGCTGGGTCCTACGAGCAGTACTTC.

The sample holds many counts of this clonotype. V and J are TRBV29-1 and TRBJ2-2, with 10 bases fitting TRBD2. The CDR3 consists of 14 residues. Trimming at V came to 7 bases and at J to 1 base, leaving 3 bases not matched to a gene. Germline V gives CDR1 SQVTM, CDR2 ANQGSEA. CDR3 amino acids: CSARTSGNTGELFF. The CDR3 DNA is TGCAGCGCCCGGACTAGCGGGAACACCGGGGAGCTGTTTTTT.

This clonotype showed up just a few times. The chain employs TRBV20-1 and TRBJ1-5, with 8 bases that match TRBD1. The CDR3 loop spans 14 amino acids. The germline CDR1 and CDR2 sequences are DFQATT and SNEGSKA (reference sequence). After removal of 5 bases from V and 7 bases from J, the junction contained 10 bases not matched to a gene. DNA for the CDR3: TGCAGTGCTCGAACAGGGGGGGGAACGCAGCCCCAGCATTTT. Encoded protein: CSARTGGGTQPQHF.

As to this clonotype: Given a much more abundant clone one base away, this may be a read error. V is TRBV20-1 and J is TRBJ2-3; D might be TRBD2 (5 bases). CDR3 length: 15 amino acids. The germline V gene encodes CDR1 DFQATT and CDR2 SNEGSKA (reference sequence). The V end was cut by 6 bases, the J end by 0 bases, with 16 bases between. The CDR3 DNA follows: TGCAGTGCCAGATCTAGCATCACTAGCACAGATACGCAGTATTTT. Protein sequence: CSARSSITSTDTQYF.

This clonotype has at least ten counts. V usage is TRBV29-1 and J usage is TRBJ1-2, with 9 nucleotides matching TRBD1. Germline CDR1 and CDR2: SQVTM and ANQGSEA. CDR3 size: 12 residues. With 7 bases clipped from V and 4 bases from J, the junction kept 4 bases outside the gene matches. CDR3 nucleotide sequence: TGCAGCGCCCTGACAGGGGGCTATGGCTACACCTTC. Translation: CSALTGGYGYTF.

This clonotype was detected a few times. The CDR3: CASRSTPGLVIYNEQFF. In nucleotides, the CDR3 is TGTGCCAGCAGATCAACCCCCGGACTTGTAATCTACAATGAGCAGTTCTTC. The chain has TRBV28 and TRBJ2-1, with D tentatively TRBD2 (5 bases). Looked up from germline, CDR1 is MDHEN and CDR2 is SYDVKM. This CDR3 has 17 amino acids. Trimming shortened V by 6 bases and J by 3 bases, and 21 bases separated the two germline ends.

CDR3 nucleotides: TGTGCCAGCAGCTTAGTTCGGCGGCTAGAGACCCAGTACTTC. Translation gives CASSLVRRLETQYF. The chain links TRBV7-9 to TRBJ2-5; unclear D gene. Germline V CDR1 and CDR2: SEHNR, FQNEAQ (reference sequence). V was trimmed by 1 base and J by 4 bases, leaving 10 bases between them. The CDR3 runs 14 residues.

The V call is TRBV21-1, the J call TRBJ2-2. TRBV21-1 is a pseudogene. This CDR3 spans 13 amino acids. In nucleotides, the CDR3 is TGTGCCAGCAGCAATCGTAACACCGGGGAGCTGTTTTTT. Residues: CASSNRNTGELFF.

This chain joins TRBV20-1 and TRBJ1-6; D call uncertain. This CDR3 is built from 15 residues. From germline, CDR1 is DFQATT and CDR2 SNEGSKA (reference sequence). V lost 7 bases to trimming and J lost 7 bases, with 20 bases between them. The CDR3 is CSVPGYSRGNSPLHF. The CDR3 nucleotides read TGCAGTGTCCCCGGGTACAGCCGAGGGAATTCACCCCTCCACTTT.

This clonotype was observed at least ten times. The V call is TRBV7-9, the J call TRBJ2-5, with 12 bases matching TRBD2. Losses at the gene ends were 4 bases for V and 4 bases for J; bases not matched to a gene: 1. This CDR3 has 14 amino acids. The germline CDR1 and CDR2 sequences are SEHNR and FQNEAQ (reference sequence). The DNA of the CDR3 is TGTGCCAGCAGCTCGGGACTAGCGGGAGAGACCCAGTACTTC. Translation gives CASSSGLAGETQYF. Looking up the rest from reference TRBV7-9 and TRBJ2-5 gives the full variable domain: DTGVSQNPRHKITKRGQNVTFRCDPISEHNRLYWYRQTLGQGPEFLTYFQNEAQLEKSRLLSDRFSAERPKGSFSTLEIQRTEQGDSAMYLCASSSGLAGETQYFGPGTRLLVL.

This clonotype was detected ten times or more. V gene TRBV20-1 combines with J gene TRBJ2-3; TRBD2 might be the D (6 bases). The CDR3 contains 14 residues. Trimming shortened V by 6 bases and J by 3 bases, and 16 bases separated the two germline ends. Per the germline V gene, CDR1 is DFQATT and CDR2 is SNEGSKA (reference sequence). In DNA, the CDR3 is TGCAGTGCCACGGGACTTGGAGAGACAGATACGCAGTATTTT. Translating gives CSATGLGETDTQYF.

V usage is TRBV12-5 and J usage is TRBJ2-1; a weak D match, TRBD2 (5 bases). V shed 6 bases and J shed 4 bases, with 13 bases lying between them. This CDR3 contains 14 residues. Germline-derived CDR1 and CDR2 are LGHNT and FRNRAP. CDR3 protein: CASGRVASYNEQFF. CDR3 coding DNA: TGTGCTAGTGGGCGGGTGGCATCATACAATGAGCAGTTCTTC.

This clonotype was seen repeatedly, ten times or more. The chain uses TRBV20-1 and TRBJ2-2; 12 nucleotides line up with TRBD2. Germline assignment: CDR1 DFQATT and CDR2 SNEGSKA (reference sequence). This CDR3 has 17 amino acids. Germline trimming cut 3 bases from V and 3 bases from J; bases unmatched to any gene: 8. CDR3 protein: CSASASGRAGDTGELFF. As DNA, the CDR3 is TGCAGTGCTAGTGCTAGCGGGAGGGCCGGGGACACCGGGGAGCTGTTTTTT.

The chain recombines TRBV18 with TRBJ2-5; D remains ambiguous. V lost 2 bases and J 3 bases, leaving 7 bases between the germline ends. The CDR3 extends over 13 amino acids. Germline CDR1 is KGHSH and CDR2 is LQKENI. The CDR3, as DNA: TGTGCCAGCTCACCAAAGGTAGAAGAGACCCAGTACTTC. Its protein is CASSPKVEETQYF.

The CDR3 DNA is TGTGCCAGCAGCCCGGCCGGGACAGGCTTCGGCTACACCTTC. Encoded protein: CASSPAGTGFGYTF. The chain carries TRBV7-3 and TRBJ1-2; TRBD1 matches 8 bases. Trimming at V came to 5 bases and at J to 8 bases, leaving 10 bases not matched to a gene. From germline, CDR1 is SGHTA and CDR2 FQGTGA. The length of the CDR3 is 14 residues.

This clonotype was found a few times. CDR3 protein: CSARLGESQYF. The CDR3 coding sequence is TGCAGTGCTAGACTGGGGGAGTCCCAGTACTTC. The J gene is TRBJ2-5, the V gene TRBV20-1; D is tentatively TRBD1 or TRBD2 (5 bases each). From germline, CDR1 is DFQATT and CDR2 SNEGSKA (reference sequence). The CDR3 is 11 residues long. The V gene lost 2 bases and the J gene lost 9 bases, with 10 bases spanning the gap.

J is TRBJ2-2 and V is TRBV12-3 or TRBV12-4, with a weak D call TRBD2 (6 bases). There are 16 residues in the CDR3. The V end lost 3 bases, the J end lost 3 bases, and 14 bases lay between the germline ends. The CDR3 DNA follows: TGTGCCAGCAGTTTCCCTACCTGGAGGGACACCGGGGAGCTGTTTTTT. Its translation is CASSFPTWRDTGELFF.

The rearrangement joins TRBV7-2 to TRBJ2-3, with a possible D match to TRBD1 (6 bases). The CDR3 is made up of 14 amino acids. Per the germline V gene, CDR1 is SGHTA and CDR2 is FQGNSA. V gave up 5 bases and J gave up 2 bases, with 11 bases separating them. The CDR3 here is CASSQQGLTDTQYF. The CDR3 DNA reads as TGTGCCAGCAGCCAACAGGGTCTCACAGATACGCAGTATTTT.

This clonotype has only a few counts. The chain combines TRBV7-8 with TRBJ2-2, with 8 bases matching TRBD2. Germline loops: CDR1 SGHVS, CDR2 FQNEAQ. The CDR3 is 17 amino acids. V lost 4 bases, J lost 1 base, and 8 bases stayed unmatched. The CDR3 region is CASSSAPLAGNTGELFF. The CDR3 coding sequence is TGTGCCAGCAGCTCCGCCCCCCTAGCGGGGAACACCGGGGAGCTGTTTTTT. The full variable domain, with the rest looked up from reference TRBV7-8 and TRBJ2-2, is GAGVSQSPRYKVAKRGQDVALRCDPISGHVSLFWYQQALGQGPEFLTYFQNEAQLDKSGLPSDRFFAERPEGSVSTLKIQRTQQEDSAVYLCASSSAPLAGNTGELFFGEGSRLTVL.

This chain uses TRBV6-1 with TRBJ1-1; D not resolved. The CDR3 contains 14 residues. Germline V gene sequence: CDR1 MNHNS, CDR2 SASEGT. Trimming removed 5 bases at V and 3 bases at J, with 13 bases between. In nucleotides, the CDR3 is TGTGCCAGCAGTAATCCGGTGGGTTACACTGAAGCTTTCTTT. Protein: CASSNPVGYTEAFF.

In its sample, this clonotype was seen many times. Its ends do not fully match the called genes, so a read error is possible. CDR3 region: CASSLTVDHGLDAF. The CDR3 coding sequence is TGTGCCAGCAGCCTTACGGTCGATCATGGACTGGACGCTTTT. The chain joins TRBV7-2 to TRBJ2-3; D is possibly TRBD2 (5 bases). Germline loops: CDR1 SGHTA, CDR2 FQGNSA. This CDR3 is built from 14 residues. Supplemented by reference TRBV7-2 and TRBJ2-3, the full variable domain reads GAGVSQSPSNKVTEKGKDVELRCDPISGHTALYWYRQSLGQGLEFLIYFQGNSAPDKSGLPSDRFSAERTGGSVSTLTIQRTQQEDSAVYLCASSLTVDHGLDAFGPGTRLTVL.